This passage covers 16 T cell receptor beta chains from one sample sequenced in a study of type 1 regulatory T cells. What these receptors recognize is not known. Each CDR3 protein is one row after TCRdb ran MiXCR on the reads. The sample includes 25,000 or so distinct CDR3 sequences, 55% to 75% seen only once; the top ten take about 14%. The sample was cultured T cells, either the whole culture or a sorted T cell fraction (not recorded which). Documented subset: Tr1-enriched cell product generated in vitro against host alloantigens. The receptor set was obtained from a human donor in good health.

This chain joins TRBV7-9 and TRBJ1-4; no firm D call. Trimming took 1 base from V and 8 from J, leaving 14 bases between them. The CDR3 totals 15 residues. CDR1 SEHNR and CDR2 FQNEAQ come from the germline V gene (reference sequence). CDR3 sequence (DNA): TGTGCCAGCAGCTTAGGGACCGGGCGAGGAGAAAAACTGTTTTTT. Translating it yields CASSLGTGRGEKLFF.

This clonotype was picked up a small number of times. DNA for the CDR3: TGCAGTGCTTCTAGCGGGGGACTCAATGAGCAGTTCTTC. This translates into CSASSGGLNEQFF. The chain combines TRBV20-1 with TRBJ2-1; 10 bases align to TRBD2. This CDR3 contains 13 residues. Germline values: CDR1 DFQATT, CDR2 SNEGSKA (reference sequence). V lost 5 bases and J lost 6; bases outside the gene matches: 4.

This rearrangement joins TRBV7-9 to TRBJ1-6; D is ambiguous. Germline-derived CDR1 and CDR2 are SEHNR and FQNEAQ (reference sequence). This CDR3 contains 14 residues. The germline V and J ends were trimmed by 8 bases and 9 bases, with 17 bases remaining between them. CDR3 DNA sequence: TGTGCCAGCTCCGAGACGAGGATTAGTTCACCCCTCCACTTT. This translates into CASSETRISSPLHF. Full variable domain (missing parts from reference TRBV7-9 and TRBJ1-6): DTGVSQNPRHKITKRGQNVTFRCDPISEHNRLYWYRQTLGQGPEFLTYFQNEAQLEKSRLLSDRFSAERPKGSFSTLEIQRTEQGDSAMYLCASSETRISSPLHFGNGTRLTVT.

The genes are TRBV11-2 and TRBJ2-7; possible D gene TRBD1, 5 bases. Per the germline V gene, CDR1 is SGHAT and CDR2 is FQNNGV. V was clipped by 2 bases and J by 2 bases, with 10 bases between them. This CDR3 has 14 amino acids. The CDR3 bases are TGTGCCAGCAGCTTACGAGACAGAGCCTACGAGCAGTACTTC. Protein sequence: CASSLRDRAYEQYF. The full variable domain, its missing parts supplied by reference TRBV11-2 and TRBJ2-7, is EAGVAQSPRYKIIEKRQSVAFWCNPISGHATLYWYQQILGQGPKLLIQFQNNGVVDDSQLPKDRFSAERLKGVDSTLKIQPAKLEDSAVYLCASSLRDRAYEQYFGPGTRLTVT.

The genes are TRBV15 and TRBJ2-7, with 9 positions matching TRBD2. CDR1 is LNHNV, CDR2 YYDKDF, per germline (reference sequence). The V segment lost 2 bases and the J segment 0 bases; nucleotides outside the gene matches: 2. This CDR3 has 15 amino acids. CDR3 region: CATSRLAGSSYEQYF. DNA for the CDR3: TGTGCCACCAGCAGACTAGCGGGGAGCTCCTACGAGCAGTACTTC.

V gene TRBV7-8 combines with J gene TRBJ1-4; D may be TRBD1 (6 bases). Trimming took 7 bases from V and 7 from J, leaving 25 bases between them. Germline V gives CDR1 SGHVS, CDR2 FQNEAQ. This CDR3 has 17 amino acids. DNA for the CDR3: TGTGCCAGCACCATACCGACAGGTCGCCCCGACGGTGAAAAACTGTTTTTT. Translating it yields CASTIPTGRPDGEKLFF.

The chain couples TRBV11-1 to TRBJ2-1; the D gene could be TRBD1 or TRBD2 (5 bases each). The germline V gene has CDR1 SGHAT and CDR2 FQDESV (reference sequence). The CDR3 sequence is 15 residues long. V lost 4 bases and J 10 bases, leaving 20 bases between the germline ends. For the CDR3, the DNA is TGTGCCAGCAGCTCCCGGGACGGTTACTCCTACGAGCAGTTCTTC. It encodes CASSSRDGYSYEQFF.

The rearrangement links TRBV20-1 to TRBJ2-7; D is ambiguous. V shed 5 bases and J shed 6 bases, with 11 bases lying between them. Germline lookup yields CDR1 DFQATT and CDR2 SNEGSKA (reference sequence). The CDR3 totals 11 residues. The CDR3 sequence is CSAPTNFEQYF. The CDR3 nucleotides read TGCAGTGCTCCGACCAATTTCGAGCAGTACTTC.

The rearrangement joins TRBV5-4 to TRBJ2-5; D is possibly TRBD1 (6 bases). The V end was cut by 6 bases, the J end by 5 bases, with 20 bases between. Looked up from germline, CDR1 is SGHNT and CDR2 is YYREEE (reference sequence). The CDR3 runs 15 residues. The CDR3 spells CASKSQGSRWETQYF. DNA of the CDR3: TGTGCCAGCAAATCACAGGGCTCTCGTTGGGAGACCCAGTACTTC.

V usage is TRBV12-3 or TRBV12-4 and J usage is TRBJ1-2; D remains ambiguous. The CDR3 has 13 residues. Trimming cost V 3 bases and J 4 bases, with 9 bases left between them. The CDR3 reads CASSFGVPYGYTF. In DNA, the CDR3 is TGTGCCAGCAGTTTTGGGGTCCCCTATGGCTACACCTTC.

The rearrangement links TRBV11-2 to TRBJ2-3; 8 positions agree with TRBD1. J gave up 2 bases and V 3 bases, and 4 bases lay outside the gene matches. The CDR3 runs to 15 residues. Germline CDR1 and CDR2: SGHAT and FQNNGV. The CDR3 spells CASSLGTGYTDTQYF. As DNA, the CDR3 is TGTGCCAGCAGCTTGGGGACAGGATACACAGATACGCAGTATTTT.

This clonotype was counted a few times. Written as DNA, the CDR3 is TGTGCCAGCAACGGGAGGGCAGGCTTAGCCAAAAACATTCAGTACTTC. Its protein is CASNGRAGLAKNIQYF. V and J are TRBV28 and TRBJ2-4, with 8 bases matching TRBD2. Trimming took 7 bases from V and 0 from J; bases not matched to a gene: 8. Germline lookup yields CDR1 MDHEN and CDR2 SYDVKM. This CDR3 contains 16 residues.

The V call is TRBV7-9, the J call TRBJ1-1, with 9 bases lining up with TRBD1. V gave up 2 bases and J gave up 11 bases; unmatched junction bases: 6. Per the germline V gene, CDR1 is SEHNR and CDR2 is FQNEAQ (reference sequence). This CDR3 has 13 amino acids. CDR3 sequence (DNA): TGTGCCAGCAGCTTACTGGGACAGGGTCAGGCTTTCTTT. Its protein is CASSLLGQGQAFF.

This chain connects TRBV6-5 to TRBJ1-2; 9 bases are a match to TRBD1. Germline CDR1 reads MNHEY; CDR2 reads SVGAGI. The CDR3 totals 15 residues. Trimming removed 6 bases from V and 8 bases from J; junction bases left unmatched: 13. CDR3 coding DNA: TGTGCCAGCAGGCGTCAACCGGGACAGGGTGCAGGCTACACCTTC. Translation gives CASRRQPGQGAGYTF.

This clonotype was detected only once. This sequence joins TRBV11-2 and TRBJ2-2, with 8 bases lining up with TRBD1. Germline V gene data show CDR1 as SGHAT and CDR2 as FQNNGV. This CDR3 region has 16 residues. J lost 1 base, V lost 5 bases, and 6 bases had no gene match. The CDR3 bases are TGTGCCAGCAGCCACCCTGGACAGGGGAACACCGGGGAGCTGTTTTTT. Translated, it gives CASSHPGQGNTGELFF.

As regards this clonotype: One end of the junction fails to match germline, which may point to a read error. The chain is built from TRBV18 and TRBJ2-4; D possibly corresponds to TRBD1 (6 bases). Germline assignment: CDR1 KGHSH and CDR2 LQKENI. The CDR3 spans 15 residues. CDR3: CASSPQGMAKNIQHF. DNA of the CDR3: TGTGCCAGTTCACCACAGGGTATGGCCAAAAACATTCAGCACTTC.